These 21 T cell receptor beta chains were sequenced from one sample in a study of blood T cell repertoires in COVID-19. TCRdb's copy holds only in-frame clones and misses some; the assay was immunoSEQ multiplex PCR. The sample yields some 58,000 clones, roughly four fifths seen once. The material sequenced was peripheral blood. The receptor source for this set is a man in his fifties with COVID-19, enrolled during active disease.

V is TRBV6-1 and J is TRBJ2-3; D is possibly TRBD2 (6 bases). Germline values: CDR1 MNHNS, CDR2 SASEGT. The CDR3 is 16 residues long. V lost 4 bases and J 3 bases, leaving 17 bases between the germline ends. The CDR3 region is CASSGISGGGTDTQYF. The CDR3 bases are TGTGCCAGCAGTGGCATTAGCGGCGGCGGGACAGATACGCAGTATTTT.

The J gene is TRBJ1-5, the V gene TRBV2; 11 nucleotides line up with TRBD1. CDR3 length: 14 residues. J was trimmed by 7 bases and V by 5 bases; bases with no gene match: 4. Germline CDR1 reads SNHLY; CDR2 reads FYNNEI. CDR3 DNA: TGTGCCAGCAGTAGGACAGGGGGCCAACAGCCCCAGCATTTT. This translates into CASSRTGGQQPQHF.

The genes are TRBV4-1 and TRBJ2-3; D unclear. The CDR3 runs to 16 residues. Per the germline V gene, CDR1 is MGHRA and CDR2 is YSYEKL. V was trimmed by 3 bases and J by 0 bases, leaving 13 bases between them. CDR3 residues: CASSQVDLISTDTQYF. As DNA, the CDR3 is TGCGCCAGCAGCCAGGTTGACTTGATCAGCACAGATACGCAGTATTTT.

CDR3 sequence (DNA): TGCGCCAGCACCCCGGACAGGGTCCTAGCCAAGGCGGACATTCAGTACTTC. It specifies CASTPDRVLAKADIQYF. The V call is TRBV10-2, the J call TRBJ2-4, with TRBD1 identical over 8 bases. Losses at the gene ends were 7 bases for V and 8 bases for J; bases not matched to a gene: 19. This CDR3 has 17 amino acids. CDR1 and CDR2 from the germline V gene are WSHSY and SAAADI.

V gene TRBV25-1 combines with J gene TRBJ2-5; D ambiguous. Trimming left V 0 bases short and J 1 base short, with 6 bases between. CDR3 length equals 14 residues. Germline V gene sequence: CDR1 MGHDK, CDR2 SYGVNS. In DNA form, the CDR3 reads TGTGCCAGCAGTGAATATGACACCCAAGAGACCCAGTACTTC. Translated: CASSEYDTQETQYF.

This clone was counted only a few times. The V call is TRBV5-1, the J call TRBJ2-1, with TRBD1 matching over 11 bases. Looked up from germline, CDR1 is SGHRS and CDR2 is YFSETQ. This CDR3 contains 14 residues. Trimming removed 7 bases from V and 9 bases from J; junction bases left unmatched: 9. As DNA, the CDR3 is TGCGCCAGCTACCTCGGGACAGGGGGTCTTGAGCAGTTCTTC. This translates into CASYLGTGGLEQFF. Based on the CDR3 plus reference TRBV5-1 and TRBJ2-1, the full variable domain is KAGVTQTPRYLIKTRGQQVTLSCSPISGHRSVSWYQQTPGQGLQFLFEYFSETQRNKGNFPGRFSGRQFSNSRSEMNVSTLELGDSALYLCASYLGTGGLEQFFGPGTRLTVL.

V usage is TRBV19 and J usage is TRBJ2-1; 10 bases map to TRBD2. The V segment lost 10 bases and the J segment 5 bases; nucleotides outside the gene matches: 8. CDR1 is LNHDA, CDR2 SQIVND, per germline (reference sequence). The CDR3 totals 14 residues. In DNA form, the CDR3 reads TGTGCCACGATCGCTAGCGGGAGTCACAATGAGCAGTTCTTC. Protein product: CATIASGSHNEQFF.

This clone has a count of ten or more. The chain joins TRBV7-6 to TRBJ2-7, with 8 bases aligning to TRBD1. CDR3 length: 15 residues. After removal of 4 bases from V and 0 bases from J, the junction contained 5 bases not matched to a gene. CDR1 is SGHVS, CDR2 FNYEAQ, per germline. CDR3: CASSSEQGDSYEQYF. The CDR3 DNA reads as TGTGCCAGCAGCTCCGAACAGGGGGACTCCTACGAGCAGTACTTC.

This clone was observed a few times. The chain combines TRBV29-1 with TRBJ2-7, with D possibly matching TRBD1 (6 bases). CDR1 is SQVTM and CDR2 is ANQGSEA in the germline V gene. The CDR3 totals 15 residues. The ends were cut back, 7 bases at V and 5 bases at J, with 24 bases in the middle. CDR3 in DNA: TGCAGCGCGGCGCCCCGGGACACCCATACCGACGAGCAGTACTTC. Translating gives CSAAPRDTHTDEQYF.

In this sample, this clone turned up a few times. The chain couples TRBV7-8 to TRBJ2-4; D is possibly TRBD1 (5 bases). Trimming stripped 5 bases from V and 1 base from J, with 21 bases between. CDR3 size: 18 residues. Germline assignment: CDR1 SGHVS and CDR2 FQNEAQ. CDR3 nucleotide sequence: TGTGCCAGCAGCCCGACACGGATGGGGCTAGTCGCCAAAAACATTCAGTACTTC. As protein: CASSPTRMGLVAKNIQYF.

This clone was detected once. The chain couples TRBV10-3 to TRBJ2-3; 7 bases match TRBD2. Trimming cost V 4 bases and J 5 bases; bases outside gene matches: 3. The germline gives CDR1 ENHRY, CDR2 SYGVKD. The length of the CDR3 is 13 residues. The CDR3 DNA is TGTGCCATCAGTGGGGGGGGAGAAGATACGCAGTATTTT. It specifies CAISGGGEDTQYF.

The chain couples TRBV5-1 to TRBJ1-1, with unresolved D. The CDR3 consists of 15 residues. Per the germline V gene, CDR1 is SGHRS and CDR2 is YFSETQ. Between the trimmed V and J ends, which lost 0 bases and 1 base, there was a span of 10 bases. The CDR3 region is CASSLVVGGNTEAFF. The CDR3 DNA is TGCGCCAGCAGCTTGGTGGTTGGCGGGAACACTGAAGCTTTCTTT.

The chain carries TRBV5-4 and TRBJ2-7; D uncertain. Germline V gene lookup returns CDR1 SGHNT and CDR2 YYREEE (reference sequence). The V end lost 2 bases, the J end lost 2 bases, and 8 bases lay between the germline ends. The CDR3 runs 13 residues. The CDR3 DNA is TGTGCCAGCAGCTTTGGAGTTACCTACGAGCAGTACTTC. This codes for CASSFGVTYEQYF. Full variable domain (rest looked up from reference TRBV5-4 and TRBJ2-7): ETGVTQSPTHLIKTRGQQVTLRCSSQSGHNTVSWYQQALGQGPQFIFQYYREEENGRGNFPPRFSGLQFPNYSSELNVNALELDDSALYLCASSFGVTYEQYFGPGTRLTVT.

This chain uses TRBV4-3 with TRBJ2-5; tentatively, D is TRBD2 (5 bases). In germline, CDR1 is LGHNA, CDR2 YSLEER. CDR3 length: 15 residues. Trimming left V 0 bases short and J 4 bases short, with 12 bases between. The CDR3 DNA sequence: TGCGCCAGCAGCCAAGAGGGGAGTTGGGGAGAGACCCAGTACTTC. Translating gives CASSQEGSWGETQYF.

The table lists this clone with a few counts. The chain employs TRBV7-9 and TRBJ2-7; no clear D. V gave up 3 bases and J gave up 4 bases, with 4 bases separating them. This CDR3 spans 11 amino acids. Looked up from germline, CDR1 is SEHNR and CDR2 is FQNEAQ (reference sequence). The CDR3 is CASSFEYEQYF. In DNA, the CDR3 is TGTGCCAGCAGCTTTGAGTACGAGCAGTACTTC.

The chain recombines TRBV6-5 with TRBJ2-1; 7 positions match TRBD1. With 0 bases clipped from V and 6 bases from J, the junction kept 5 bases outside the gene matches. Per germline, CDR1 MNHEY and CDR2 SVGAGI. This CDR3 is built from 15 residues. The CDR3 sequence: CASSYSTNRGNEQFF. Written as DNA, the CDR3 is TGTGCCAGCAGTTACTCGACGAACAGGGGCAATGAGCAGTTCTTC.

The genes are TRBV7-3 and TRBJ2-3, with TRBD2 matching 9 bases. The CDR3 is 15 amino acids. V gave up 5 bases and J gave up 2 bases; unmatched junction bases: 5. CDR1 is SGHTA and CDR2 is FQGTGA in the germline V gene. CDR3 bases: TGTGCCAGCAGCCTAGCGGGGAGCCTCACAGATACGCAGTATTTT. Protein product: CASSLAGSLTDTQYF.

This chain joins TRBV7-2 and TRBJ2-1; TRBD2 matches at 12 bases. CDR1 and CDR2 (germline): SGHTA, FQGNSA. The trim removed 5 bases at V and 5 bases at J, leaving 4 bases unmatched. The CDR3 sequence is 15 residues long. The CDR3 loop reads CASSPSGRGNNEQFF. In DNA form, the CDR3 reads TGTGCCAGCAGCCCTAGCGGGAGGGGAAACAATGAGCAGTTCTTC.

This clone was counted once. This chain's CDR3 is CASSIDRGDVYGYTF. The CDR3 coding sequence is TGTGCCAGTAGTATTGACAGGGGCGACGTCTATGGCTACACCTTC. V usage is TRBV19 and J usage is TRBJ1-2, with TRBD1 identical over 8 bases. CDR1 LNHDA and CDR2 SQIVND come from the germline V gene (reference sequence). After removal of 3 bases from V and 4 bases from J, the junction contained 7 bases not matched to a gene. The CDR3 runs to 15 residues.

The chain carries TRBV5-4 and TRBJ2-1; D might be TRBD2 (5 bases). The CDR3 is 14 residues long. The V gene's germline CDR1 is SGHNT and CDR2 YYREEE (reference sequence). The ends were cut back, 2 bases at V and 0 bases at J, with 6 bases in the middle. The CDR3 DNA sequence: TGTGCCAGCAGCTTAGGAGGCTCCTACAATGAGCAGTTCTTC. It yields the protein CASSLGGSYNEQFF. Full variable domain (missing parts from reference TRBV5-4 and TRBJ2-1): ETGVTQSPTHLIKTRGQQVTLRCSSQSGHNTVSWYQQALGQGPQFIFQYYREEENGRGNFPPRFSGLQFPNYSSELNVNALELDDSALYLCASSLGGSYNEQFFGPGTRLTVL.

The chain uses TRBV3-1 (or the pseudogene TRBV3-2) and TRBJ1-2; D not certain. Germline-derived CDR1 and CDR2 are LGHDT and YNNKEL (reference sequence). The CDR3 has 15 residues. Trimming took 0 bases from V and 5 from J, leaving 13 bases between them. CDR3 sequence reads: CASSQDGGLGYGYTF. In nucleotides, the CDR3 is TGTGCCAGCAGCCAAGATGGCGGGCTCGGTTATGGCTACACCTTC.